Described below is a single TCR beta chain sequence and its context. The specificity of this receptor is unknown. Nothing much larger sits one base from this clone, and base qualities are not available. This sample is part of a study of blood T cell repertoires in COVID-19 (dated by TCRdb to the early 2020s). About the study as a whole: Samples covering the acute and convalescent phases of COVID-19 were provided by collaborators in the United States, Italy and Spain. The repertoires were made available in a free public database intended to serve as a resource for research on the immune response to SARS-CoV-2. The dataset comprised deeply sampled blood TCRbeta repertoires from subjects exposed to, actively infected with, or recovered from COVID-19. A de-identified subject ID, COVID-19 status, age in years and sex were almost always included in the sample metadata. Samples were obtained from the ongoing ImmuneRACE study (first 160 participants) and from 1,200 or so subjects provided by 6 global collaborators. Where HLA class I and class II types were available, the types were taken from metadata supplied by the sample provider, not from assay-based typing. The prospective study material was composed of cDNA or gDNA derived from T cells, B-cell-depleted T cells, or PBMCs. Results the study describes overall, beyond this receptor: How much clinical and demographic metadata was included differed by source and by participant, and the metadata was provided uncurated.

The CDR3 numbers 18 residues from cysteine through phenylalanine. Here the CDR3 DNA is all that survives: 54 bases in frame from base 1. V ends up 5 bases short and J 4 bases short, with an unmatched junction base count of 13. As encoded in the germline V gene, CDR1 is SGHVS while CDR2 is FNYEAQ. TCRbeta CDR3 regions were amplified from genomic DNA by means of the immunoSEQ Assay, a bias-controlled multiplex PCR. The authors' analysis ran thus. The number of nucleated cells in each sample was estimated from the amplification of reference gene primers within the assay. Sequence reads were collapsed and filtered to measure the absolute abundance of every unique TCRbeta CDR3 rearrangement. Productive Simpson clonality was computed per sample as the square root of Simpson's diversity index over productive rearrangements. The immuneACCESS repertoire file appears here via TCRdb, limited to in-frame rearrangements. These files lack a portion of the clones; in checked studies, under half of the deficit traces to unresolved V genes, and the cause of the others is not known. Clonal size and the V and J genes are those of that table, whereas D and trimming came from the DNA. In this sample the table shows 85,000 to 110,000 clones, 87% of which occur a single time. The top ten hold approximately 3.1% of the sample.

Whole blood was collected in K2EDTA tubes by collaborating institutions according to the institutions' own protocols. For TCRbeta analysis, collaborator samples were shipped as frozen whole blood, as isolated PBMCs, or as DNA extracted from either sample type. The TCR was taken from a man in his fifties or sixties in a cohort sampled during active COVID-19. The sample comprised peripheral blood. The rearranged segments are TRBV7-6 and TRBJ2-5; 13 central bases correspond to TRBD2. Here the CDR3 is given as CASSPSLTSGGLRETQYF. The bases are TGTGCCAGCAGCCCTAGTTTGACTAGCGGGGGGCTAAGAGAGACCCAGTACTTC.